This is a list of T cell receptor beta chains from one sample in a study of cytomegalovirus exposure and HLA in healthy donors. Here immunoSEQ multiplex PCR was the method, and the copy in TCRdb shows in-frame clones only, minus some. The table lists 80,000 to 100,000 clones, 81% of them singletons, with about 5.5% in the top ten. The sequenced sample was PBMCs. The receptors were gathered from a man between 40 and 49 years old in good health and CMV-seropositive. CDR3s include the opening cysteine and the closing phenylalanine or tryptophan. D genes are given only for firm matches. Expanded clones are given a class, and other clones once, few, many or no size at all.

d_gene: -; v_gene: TRBV7-9; j_gene: TRBJ2-7; abundance: -; CDR3aa: CASSRNQGQGGEQYF; CDR3nt: TGTGCCAGCAGCCGAAACCAGGGACAAGGGGGCGAGCAGTACTTC
d_gene: -; v_gene: TRBV28; j_gene: TRBJ1-2; abundance: -; CDR3aa: CASSFGGNWGGREYGYTF; CDR3nt: TGTGCCAGCAGTTTCGGGGGCAATTGGGGGGGGCGGGAATATGGCTACACCTTC
d_gene: -; v_gene: TRBV7-9; j_gene: TRBJ2-1; abundance: -; CDR3aa: CASSLSGAPFNEQFF; CDR3nt: TGTGCCAGCAGCTTGAGTGGGGCCCCCTTCAATGAGCAGTTCTTC
d_gene: -; v_gene: TRBV11-2; j_gene: TRBJ2-3; abundance: -; CDR3aa: CASSLLRVSGGTDTQYF; CDR3nt: TGTGCCAGCAGCTTATTAAGAGTGTCAGGGGGCACAGATACGCAGTATTTT
d_gene: -; v_gene: TRBV7-9; j_gene: TRBJ2-7; abundance: -; CDR3aa: CASSPDSPLSYEQYF; CDR3nt: TGTGCCAGCAGCCCGGACAGTCCTCTCAGCTACGAGCAGTACTTC
d_gene: TRBD1; v_gene: TRBV4-2; j_gene: TRBJ1-1; abundance: -; CDR3aa: CASSPSGTGGVNTEAFF; CDR3nt: TGTGCCAGCAGCCCGTCCGGGACAGGGGGTGTGAACACTGAAGCTTTCTTT
d_gene: -; v_gene: TRBV15; j_gene: TRBJ1-2; abundance: once; CDR3aa: CATSRDLIGALYGYTF; CDR3nt: TGTGCCACCAGCAGAGATTTGATAGGGGCTTTGTATGGCTACACCTTC
d_gene: -; v_gene: TRBV5-1; j_gene: TRBJ2-7; abundance: -; CDR3aa: CASSLERNEQYF; CDR3nt: TGCGCCAGCAGCTTGGAGAGAAACGAGCAGTACTTC
d_gene: -; v_gene: TRBV27; j_gene: TRBJ1-6; abundance: few; CDR3aa: CASSPRQDVVSPLHF; CDR3nt: TGTGCCAGCAGTCCCCGACAGGATGTCGTTTCACCCCTCCACTTT
d_gene: TRBD1; v_gene: TRBV5-1; j_gene: TRBJ1-2; abundance: -; CDR3aa: CASSLGAGGSNYGYTF; CDR3nt: TGCGCCAGCAGCCTGGGAGCAGGGGGCTCTAACTATGGCTACACCTTC
d_gene: -; v_gene: TRBV15; j_gene: TRBJ2-5; abundance: -; CDR3aa: CATSRKTVRGGGTQYF; CDR3nt: TGTGCCACCAGCAGGAAAACCGTCCGGGGAGGGGGGACCCAGTACTTC
d_gene: TRBD1; v_gene: TRBV4-1; j_gene: TRBJ1-1; abundance: -; CDR3aa: CASSQDRAGGAFF; CDR3nt: TGCGCCAGCAGCCAAGATCGGGCAGGGGGGGCTTTCTTT
d_gene: TRBD1; v_gene: TRBV19; j_gene: TRBJ2-7; abundance: -; CDR3aa: CASSLVTGGSYEQYF; CDR3nt: TGTGCCAGTAGTCTGGTGACAGGGGGTTCGTACGAGCAGTACTTC
d_gene: -; v_gene: TRBV27; j_gene: TRBJ1-5; abundance: -; CDR3aa: CASSRGISNQPQHF; CDR3nt: TGTGCCAGCAGTAGGGGAATCAGCAATCAGCCCCAGCATTTT
d_gene: TRBD2; v_gene: TRBV5-1; j_gene: TRBJ2-1; abundance: -; CDR3aa: CASSFSGGAENEQFF; CDR3nt: TGCGCCAGCAGCTTTAGCGGGGGGGCCGAGAATGAGCAGTTCTTC
d_gene: TRBD1; v_gene: TRBV7-9; j_gene: TRBJ1-2; abundance: -; CDR3aa: CASSSGTDSNYGYTF; CDR3nt: TGTGCCAGCAGCTCCGGGACAGACTCAAACTATGGCTACACCTTC
d_gene: -; v_gene: TRBV11-2; j_gene: TRBJ1-2; abundance: -; CDR3aa: CASSPSGHPNYGYTF; CDR3nt: TGTGCCAGCAGCCCCTCCGGACACCCAAACTATGGCTACACCTTC
d_gene: TRBD2; v_gene: TRBV7-2; j_gene: TRBJ2-2; abundance: -; CDR3aa: CASSRAGVSGELFF; CDR3nt: TGTGCCAGCAGCCGGGCGGGGGTGTCCGGAGAGCTGTTTTTT
d_gene: -; v_gene: TRBV27; j_gene: TRBJ2-5; abundance: -; CDR3aa: CASSHPRETQYF; CDR3nt: TGTGCCAGCAGTCACCCGAGGGAGACCCAGTACTTC
d_gene: -; v_gene: TRBV5-4; j_gene: TRBJ2-7; abundance: -; CDR3aa: CASSPSRWGEQYF; CDR3nt: TGTGCCAGCAGCCCCTCGCGGTGGGGCGAGCAGTACTTC
d_gene: TRBD1; v_gene: TRBV7-3; j_gene: TRBJ2-2; abundance: -; CDR3aa: CASSSSGGGLFSGELFF; CDR3nt: TGTGCCAGCAGCTCTTCAGGGGGCGGGTTATTCTCCGGGGAGCTGTTTTTT
d_gene: TRBD1; v_gene: TRBV4-2; j_gene: TRBJ2-1; abundance: -; CDR3aa: CASSRGQYNEQFF; CDR3nt: TGTGCCAGCAGCCGGGGACAGTACAATGAGCAGTTCTTC
d_gene: TRBD1; v_gene: TRBV5-1; j_gene: TRBJ1-2; abundance: -; CDR3aa: CASSSGQHYGYTF; CDR3nt: TGCGCCAGCAGCTCGGGACAGCACTATGGCTACACCTTC
d_gene: TRBD2; v_gene: TRBV2; j_gene: TRBJ2-1; abundance: -; CDR3aa: CASKGLAGYNEQFF; CDR3nt: TGTGCCAGCAAAGGACTAGCGGGGTACAATGAGCAGTTCTTC
d_gene: -; v_gene: TRBV23-1; j_gene: TRBJ2-1; abundance: -; CDR3aa: CASSQESQDRSYNEQFF; CDR3nt: TGCGCCAGCAGTCAAGAGTCCCAGGATCGGTCCTACAATGAGCAGTTCTTC
d_gene: -; v_gene: TRBV28; j_gene: TRBJ2-3; abundance: -; CDR3aa: CASRSSSTDTQYF; CDR3nt: TGTGCCAGCAGGAGCTCTAGCACAGATACGCAGTATTTT
d_gene: -; v_gene: TRBV11-2; j_gene: TRBJ2-5; abundance: few; CDR3aa: CASSPVGTAQYF; CDR3nt: TGTGCCAGCAGCCCTGTCGGTACGGCCCAGTACTTC
d_gene: -; v_gene: TRBV5-1; j_gene: TRBJ2-5; abundance: -; CDR3aa: CASSLQETQYF; CDR3nt: TGCGCCAGCAGCCTCCAAGAGACCCAGTACTTC
d_gene: TRBD1; v_gene: TRBV7-2; j_gene: TRBJ1-2; abundance: -; CDR3aa: CASSVRGLGYGYTF; CDR3nt: TGTGCCAGCAGCGTCAGGGGGCTCGGATATGGCTACACCTTC
d_gene: -; v_gene: TRBV11-2; j_gene: TRBJ1-1; abundance: once; CDR3aa: CASSPPGSGTEAFF; CDR3nt: TGTGCCAGCAGCCCTCCCGGGTCGGGCACTGAAGCTTTCTTT
d_gene: -; v_gene: TRBV27; j_gene: TRBJ2-2; abundance: -; CDR3aa: CASSFSYTGELFF; CDR3nt: TGTGCCAGCAGTTTCTCTTACACCGGGGAGCTGTTTTTT
d_gene: -; v_gene: TRBV6-6; j_gene: TRBJ2-1; abundance: -; CDR3aa: CASTGARYSYNEQFF; CDR3nt: TGTGCCAGCACCGGAGCCCGATACTCCTACAATGAGCAGTTCTTC
d_gene: TRBD2; v_gene: TRBV30; j_gene: TRBJ2-3; abundance: -; CDR3aa: CAMTGLEADTQYF; CDR3nt: TGTGCCATGACGGGACTAGAAGCAGATACGCAGTATTTT
d_gene: TRBD1; v_gene: TRBV29-1; j_gene: TRBJ2-6; abundance: -; CDR3aa: CSVGTGVVGANGLTF; CDR3nt: TGCAGCGTTGGGACAGGGGTTGTTGGGGCCAACGGCCTGACTTTC
d_gene: -; v_gene: TRBV5-1; j_gene: TRBJ1-2; abundance: -; CDR3aa: CASSLEGDGYTF; CDR3nt: TGCGCCAGCAGCTTGGAGGGGGATGGCTACACCTTC
d_gene: -; v_gene: TRBV30; j_gene: TRBJ1-2; abundance: -; CDR3aa: CAWSPGHRYGYTF; CDR3nt: TGTGCCTGGAGTCCCGGACACAGATATGGCTACACCTTC
d_gene: -; v_gene: TRBV19; j_gene: TRBJ2-7; abundance: -; CDR3aa: CASSIQGQQYF; CDR3nt: TGTGCCAGTAGTATACAGGGCCAGCAGTACTTC
d_gene: -; v_gene: TRBV18; j_gene: TRBJ2-2; abundance: -; CDR3aa: CASSPWTGSTGELFF; CDR3nt: TGTGCCAGCTCACCATGGACCGGGAGCACCGGGGAGCTGTTTTTT
d_gene: TRBD1; v_gene: TRBV5-1; j_gene: TRBJ1-1; abundance: -; CDR3aa: CASSPWTGGNTEAFF; CDR3nt: TGCGCCAGCAGCCCGTGGACAGGGGGTAACACTGAAGCTTTCTTT
d_gene: TRBD1; v_gene: TRBV2; j_gene: TRBJ1-2; abundance: -; CDR3aa: CASKQGASNNYGYTF; CDR3nt: TGTGCCAGCAAGCAGGGGGCTTCAAACAACTATGGCTACACCTTC
d_gene: -; v_gene: TRBV2; j_gene: TRBJ1-1; abundance: -; CDR3aa: CASSEGGTEAFF; CDR3nt: TGTGCCAGCAGTGAAGGGGGGACAGAAGCTTTCTTT
d_gene: -; v_gene: TRBV6-4; j_gene: TRBJ2-1; abundance: -; CDR3aa: CASSDLGLGGEQFF; CDR3nt: TGTGCCAGCAGTGACCTGGGCCTGGGAGGTGAGCAGTTCTTC
d_gene: TRBD1; v_gene: TRBV12-5; j_gene: TRBJ2-7; abundance: -; CDR3aa: CASGRQGALNEQYF; CDR3nt: TGTGCTAGTGGTAGACAGGGGGCGTTAAACGAGCAGTACTTC
d_gene: TRBD1; v_gene: TRBV9; j_gene: TRBJ1-2; abundance: -; CDR3aa: CASSLTGQNYGYTF; CDR3nt: TGTGCCAGCAGTCTGACGGGACAGAACTATGGCTACACCTTC
d_gene: TRBD2; v_gene: TRBV6-6; j_gene: TRBJ2-7; abundance: -; CDR3aa: CASSPKLAGGSYEQYF; CDR3nt: TGTGCCAGCAGTCCAAAGCTAGCGGGAGGTTCCTACGAGCAGTACTTC
d_gene: TRBD2; v_gene: TRBV10-3; j_gene: TRBJ2-5; abundance: -; CDR3aa: CAISPSAGQETQYF; CDR3nt: TGTGCCATCAGCCCTTCAGCGGGGCAAGAGACCCAGTACTTC
d_gene: TRBD1; v_gene: TRBV5-1; j_gene: TRBJ2-2; abundance: -; CDR3aa: CASSPRQGAGGELFF; CDR3nt: TGCGCCAGCAGCCCGAGACAGGGGGCTGGCGGGGAGCTGTTTTTT
d_gene: -; v_gene: TRBV2; j_gene: TRBJ2-2; abundance: -; CDR3aa: CASQISVSNTGELFF; CDR3nt: TGTGCCAGCCAGATTAGCGTATCGAACACCGGGGAGCTGTTTTTT
d_gene: TRBD2; v_gene: TRBV19; j_gene: TRBJ2-5; abundance: -; CDR3aa: CASSSTSGSAETQYF; CDR3nt: TGTGCCAGTAGTTCAACTAGCGGGAGTGCAGAGACCCAGTACTTC